This TCR beta chain originates from a study of beta chain features in type 1 diabetes. What was sequenced were expressed TCRB transcripts, since all of the isolated RNA had been reverse transcribed. The method was immunoSEQ multiplex PCR; TCRdb's version includes in-frame clones alone and lacks a portion of them. This table has hundreds of thousands of clones, more than 13% appearing once. General study points: The study found moderately but significantly shorter TCRB CDR3s in all four CD4+ subsets of Type 1 diabetes patients.

This clone has a handful of counts. What it binds is unknown. This CDR3 contains 14 residues. CDR1 is MNHEY, CDR2 SMNVEV, per germline (reference sequence). The V gene end was trimmed by 5 bases and the J gene end by 2 bases; junction bases not matched to a gene: 5. The J gene is TRBJ1-2, the V gene TRBV27; TRBD1 aligns across 7 bases. This clonotype was obtained from a man younger than 35 with type 1 diabetes. Sequencing was done on a sample of naive CD4+ T cells from blood. The CDR3 bases are TGTGCCAGCAGTGGACCGGGACAGAACTATGGCTACACCTTC. It translates to CASSGPGQNYGYTF.